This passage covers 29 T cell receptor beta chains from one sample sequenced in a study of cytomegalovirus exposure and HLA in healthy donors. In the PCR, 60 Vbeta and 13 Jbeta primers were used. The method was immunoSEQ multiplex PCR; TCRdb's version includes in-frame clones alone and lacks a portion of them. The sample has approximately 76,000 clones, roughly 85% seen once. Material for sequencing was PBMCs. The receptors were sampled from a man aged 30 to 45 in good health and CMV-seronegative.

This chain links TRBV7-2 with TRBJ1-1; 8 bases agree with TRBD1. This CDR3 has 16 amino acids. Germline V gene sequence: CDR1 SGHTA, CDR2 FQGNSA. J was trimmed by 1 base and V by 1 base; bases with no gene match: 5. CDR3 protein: CASSLVTGGRNTEAFF. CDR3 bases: TGTGCCAGCAGCTTAGTTACAGGGGGAAGGAACACTGAAGCTTTCTTT.

The CDR3 nucleotides read TGTGCCAGCGGGCTAGCGGGAGTTGGGTACGAGCAGTACTTC. Its translation is CASGLAGVGYEQYF. The chain carries TRBV28 and TRBJ2-7, with 10 bases fitting TRBD2. The CDR3 is made up of 14 amino acids. Germline V gene sequence: CDR1 MDHEN, CDR2 SYDVKM. The trim removed 8 bases at V and 4 bases at J, leaving 8 bases unmatched.

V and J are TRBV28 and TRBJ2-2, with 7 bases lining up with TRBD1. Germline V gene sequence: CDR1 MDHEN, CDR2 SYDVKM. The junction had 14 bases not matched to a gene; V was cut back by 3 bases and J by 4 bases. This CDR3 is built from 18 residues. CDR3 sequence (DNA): TGTGCCAGCAGTTTTGGGTTAGGGGGCGGCCACTTCACCGGGGAGCTGTTTTTT. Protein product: CASSFGLGGGHFTGELFF.

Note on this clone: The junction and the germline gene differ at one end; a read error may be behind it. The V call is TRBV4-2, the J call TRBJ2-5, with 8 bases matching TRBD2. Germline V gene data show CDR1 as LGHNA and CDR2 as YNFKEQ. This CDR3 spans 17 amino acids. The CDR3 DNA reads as TGTGCCAGCTGCCAAGTAGGCGCGGGGGGTCGGAAAGAGACCCAGTACTTC. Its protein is CASCQVGAGGRKETQYF.

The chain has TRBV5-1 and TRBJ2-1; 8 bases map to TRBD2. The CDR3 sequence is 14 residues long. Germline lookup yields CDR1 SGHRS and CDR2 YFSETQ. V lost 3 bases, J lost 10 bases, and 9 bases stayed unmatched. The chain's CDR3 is CASSSRGLVLEQFF. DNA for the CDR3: TGCGCCAGCAGCTCGAGGGGACTAGTTTTAGAGCAGTTCTTC.

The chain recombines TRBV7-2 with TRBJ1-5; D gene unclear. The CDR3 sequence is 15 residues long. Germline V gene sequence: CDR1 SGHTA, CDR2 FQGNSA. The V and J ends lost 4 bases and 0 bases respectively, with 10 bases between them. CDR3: CASSSQRYSNQPQHF. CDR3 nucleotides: TGTGCCAGCAGCTCCCAGCGCTATAGCAATCAGCCCCAGCATTTT.

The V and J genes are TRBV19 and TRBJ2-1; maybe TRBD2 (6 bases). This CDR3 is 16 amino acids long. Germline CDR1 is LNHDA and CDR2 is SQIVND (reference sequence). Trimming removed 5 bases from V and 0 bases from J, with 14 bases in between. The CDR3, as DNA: TGTGCCAGTAGTCTTATGGGACTGAGCTCCTACAATGAGCAGTTCTTC. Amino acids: CASSLMGLSSYNEQFF.

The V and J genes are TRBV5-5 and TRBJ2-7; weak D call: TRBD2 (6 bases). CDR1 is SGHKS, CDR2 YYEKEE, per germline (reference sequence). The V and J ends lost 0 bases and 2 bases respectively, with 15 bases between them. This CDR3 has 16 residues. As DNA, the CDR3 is TGTGCCAGCAGCTTGGGACTCCGGGACTCCGCCTACGAGCAGTACTTC. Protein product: CASSLGLRDSAYEQYF.

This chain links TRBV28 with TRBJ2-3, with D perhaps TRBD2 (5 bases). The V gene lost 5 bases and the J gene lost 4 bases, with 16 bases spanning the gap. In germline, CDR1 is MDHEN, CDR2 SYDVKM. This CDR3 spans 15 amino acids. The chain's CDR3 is CASSTPGSGADTQYF. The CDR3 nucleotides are TGTGCCAGCAGTACCCCGGGTTCCGGGGCAGATACGCAGTATTTT.

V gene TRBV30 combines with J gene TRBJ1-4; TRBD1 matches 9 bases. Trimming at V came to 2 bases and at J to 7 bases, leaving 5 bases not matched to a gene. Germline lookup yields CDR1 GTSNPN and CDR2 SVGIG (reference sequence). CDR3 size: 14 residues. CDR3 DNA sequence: TGTGCCTGGAGTATGGGACAGGGCCGTGAAAAACTGTTTTTT. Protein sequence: CAWSMGQGREKLFF.

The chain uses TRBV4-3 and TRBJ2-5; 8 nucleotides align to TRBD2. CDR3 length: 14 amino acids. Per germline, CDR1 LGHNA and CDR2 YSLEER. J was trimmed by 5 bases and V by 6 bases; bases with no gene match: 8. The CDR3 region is CASRPGLVGETQYF. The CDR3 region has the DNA TGCGCCAGCAGGCCGGGACTAGTAGGGGAGACCCAGTACTTC.

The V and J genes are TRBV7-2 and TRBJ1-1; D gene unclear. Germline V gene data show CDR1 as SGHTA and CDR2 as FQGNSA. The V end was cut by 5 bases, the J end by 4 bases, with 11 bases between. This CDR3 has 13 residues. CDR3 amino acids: CASSPRQATEAFF. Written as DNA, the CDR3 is TGTGCCAGCAGCCCCCGGCAGGCCACTGAAGCTTTCTTT. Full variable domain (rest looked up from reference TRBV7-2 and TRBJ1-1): GAGVSQSPSNKVTEKGKDVELRCDPISGHTALYWYRQSLGQGLEFLIYFQGNSAPDKSGLPSDRFSAERTGGSVSTLTIQRTQQEDSAVYLCASSPRQATEAFFGQGTRLTVV.

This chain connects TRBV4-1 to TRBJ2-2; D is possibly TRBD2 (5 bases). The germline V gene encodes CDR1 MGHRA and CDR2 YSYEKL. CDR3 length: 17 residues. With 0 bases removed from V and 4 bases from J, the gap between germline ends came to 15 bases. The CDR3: CASSQEGSASSTGELFF. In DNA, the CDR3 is TGCGCCAGCAGCCAAGAGGGAAGCGCTAGCAGCACCGGGGAGCTGTTTTTT.

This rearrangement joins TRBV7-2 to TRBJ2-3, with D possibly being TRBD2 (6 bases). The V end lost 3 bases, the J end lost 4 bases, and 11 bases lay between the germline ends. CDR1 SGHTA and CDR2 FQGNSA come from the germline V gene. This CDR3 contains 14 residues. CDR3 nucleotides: TGTGCCAGCAGCTTCGCTAGCGCCGCAGATACGCAGTATTTT. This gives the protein CASSFASAADTQYF.

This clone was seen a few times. CDR3: CASSRTTGGGYTF. The CDR3 DNA follows: TGTGCCAGCAGCAGAACTACAGGGGGTGGCTACACCTTC. The V call is TRBV7-2, the J call TRBJ1-2, with 8 bases matching TRBD1. The V gene end was trimmed by 5 bases and the J gene end by 7 bases; junction bases not matched to a gene: 6. Per the germline V gene, CDR1 is SGHTA and CDR2 is FQGNSA. CDR3 length equals 13 residues. Variable domain in full (rest from reference TRBV7-2 and TRBJ1-2): GAGVSQSPSNKVTEKGKDVELRCDPISGHTALYWYRQSLGQGLEFLIYFQGNSAPDKSGLPSDRFSAERTGGSVSTLTIQRTQQEDSAVYLCASSRTTGGGYTFGSGTRLTVV.

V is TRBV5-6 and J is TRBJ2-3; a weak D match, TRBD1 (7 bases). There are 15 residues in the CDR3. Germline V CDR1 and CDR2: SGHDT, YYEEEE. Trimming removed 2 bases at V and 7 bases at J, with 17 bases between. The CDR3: CASSFRQGGVYTQYF. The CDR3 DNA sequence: TGTGCCAGCAGCTTCCGGCAGGGGGGCGTGTATACGCAGTATTTT.

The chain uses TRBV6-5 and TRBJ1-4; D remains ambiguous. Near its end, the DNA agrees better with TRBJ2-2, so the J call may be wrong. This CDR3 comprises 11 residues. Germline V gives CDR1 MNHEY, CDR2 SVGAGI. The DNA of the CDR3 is TGTGCCAGCAGGAGTACAGGGGAGCTGTTTTTT. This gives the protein CASRSTGELFF.

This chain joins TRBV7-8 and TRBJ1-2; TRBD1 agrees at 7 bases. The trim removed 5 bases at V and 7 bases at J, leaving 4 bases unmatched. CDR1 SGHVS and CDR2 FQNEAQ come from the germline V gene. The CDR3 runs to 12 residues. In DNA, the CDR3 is TGTGCCAGCAGCCTGACAGGGATTGGCTACACCTTC. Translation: CASSLTGIGYTF.

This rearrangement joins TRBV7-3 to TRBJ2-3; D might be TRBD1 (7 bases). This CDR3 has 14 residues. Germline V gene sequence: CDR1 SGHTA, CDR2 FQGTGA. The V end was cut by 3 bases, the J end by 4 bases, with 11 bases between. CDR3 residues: CASSLGGQADTQYF. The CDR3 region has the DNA TGTGCCAGCAGCTTGGGAGGACAGGCAGATACGCAGTATTTT.

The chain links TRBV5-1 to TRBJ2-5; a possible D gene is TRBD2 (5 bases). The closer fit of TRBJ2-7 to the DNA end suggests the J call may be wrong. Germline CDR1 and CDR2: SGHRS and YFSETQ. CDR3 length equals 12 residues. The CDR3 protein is CASKEEYNEQYF. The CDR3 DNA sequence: TGCGCCAGCAAGGAGGAATACAACGAGCAGTACTTC.

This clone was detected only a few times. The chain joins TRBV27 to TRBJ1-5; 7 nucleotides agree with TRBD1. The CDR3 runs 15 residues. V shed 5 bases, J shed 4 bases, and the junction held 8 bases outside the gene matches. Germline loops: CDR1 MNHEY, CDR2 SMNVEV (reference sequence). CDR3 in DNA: TGTGCCAGCAGTGGGGACAGAACAAAGAATCAGCCCCAGCATTTT. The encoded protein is CASSGDRTKNQPQHF.

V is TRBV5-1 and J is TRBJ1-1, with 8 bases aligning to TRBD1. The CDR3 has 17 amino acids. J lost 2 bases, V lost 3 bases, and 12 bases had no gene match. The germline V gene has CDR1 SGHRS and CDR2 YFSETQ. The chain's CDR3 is CASSSAGGHSFNTEAFF. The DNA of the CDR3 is TGCGCCAGCAGCTCTGCAGGGGGCCATTCTTTTAACACTGAAGCTTTCTTT.

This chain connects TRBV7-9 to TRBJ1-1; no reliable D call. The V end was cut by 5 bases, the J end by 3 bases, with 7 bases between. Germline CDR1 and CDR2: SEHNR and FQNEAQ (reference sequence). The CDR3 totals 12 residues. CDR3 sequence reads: CASSPRDTEAFF. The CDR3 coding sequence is TGTGCCAGCAGCCCTCGGGACACTGAAGCTTTCTTT.

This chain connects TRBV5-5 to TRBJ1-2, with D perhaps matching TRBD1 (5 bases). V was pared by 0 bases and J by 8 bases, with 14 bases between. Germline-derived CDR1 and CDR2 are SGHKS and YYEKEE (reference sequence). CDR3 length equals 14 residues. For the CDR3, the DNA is TGTGCCAGCAGCTTGGCTCAGGGTGATCGGGGCTACACCTTC. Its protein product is CASSLAQGDRGYTF.

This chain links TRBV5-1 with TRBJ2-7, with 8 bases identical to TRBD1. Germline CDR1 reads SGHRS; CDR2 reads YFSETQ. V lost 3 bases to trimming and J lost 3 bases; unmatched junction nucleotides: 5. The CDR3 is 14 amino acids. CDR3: CASSSNRGDYEQYF. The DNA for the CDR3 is TGCGCCAGCAGCTCGAACAGGGGGGACTACGAGCAGTACTTC.

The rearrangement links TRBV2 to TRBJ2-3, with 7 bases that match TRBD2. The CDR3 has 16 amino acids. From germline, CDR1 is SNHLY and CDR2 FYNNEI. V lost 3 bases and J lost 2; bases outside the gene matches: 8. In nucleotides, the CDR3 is TGTGCCAGCAGTGAGTGGCTAGCGGAATCCACAGATACGCAGTATTTT. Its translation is CASSEWLAESTDTQYF.

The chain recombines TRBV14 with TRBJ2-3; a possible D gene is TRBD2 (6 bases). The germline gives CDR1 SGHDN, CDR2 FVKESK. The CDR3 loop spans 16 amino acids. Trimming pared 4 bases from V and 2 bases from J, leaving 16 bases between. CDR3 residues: CASSPSPLAFTDTQYF. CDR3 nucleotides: TGTGCCAGCAGCCCTTCTCCGCTAGCGTTCACAGATACGCAGTATTTT.

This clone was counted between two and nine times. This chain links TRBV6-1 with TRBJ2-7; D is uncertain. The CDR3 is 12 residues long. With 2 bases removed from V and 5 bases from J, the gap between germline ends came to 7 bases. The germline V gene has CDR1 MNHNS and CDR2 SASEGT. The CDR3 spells CASSELWHEQYF. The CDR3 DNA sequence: TGTGCCAGCAGTGAATTGTGGCACGAGCAGTACTTC.

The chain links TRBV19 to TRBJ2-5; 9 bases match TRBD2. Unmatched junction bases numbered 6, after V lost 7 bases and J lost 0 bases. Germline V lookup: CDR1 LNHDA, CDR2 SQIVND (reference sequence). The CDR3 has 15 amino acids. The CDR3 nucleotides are TGTGCCAGTACGGCGGGGGGGGCCTACCAAGAGACCCAGTACTTC. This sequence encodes CASTAGGAYQETQYF. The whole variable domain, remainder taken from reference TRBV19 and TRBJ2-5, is DGGITQSPKYLFRKEGQNVTLSCEQNLNHDAMYWYRQDPGQGLRLIYYSQIVNDFQKGDIAEGYSVSREKKESFPLTVTSAQKNPTAFYLCASTAGGAYQETQYFGPGTRLLVL.